The 21 T cell receptor beta chains given below trace back to one sample, sequenced in a study of beta chain features in type 1 diabetes. Of the isolated RNA, all was reverse transcribed, and so the sequenced material was expressed TCRB transcripts. Libraries were prepared by immunoSEQ multiplex PCR; TCRdb keeps only in-frame clonotypes and omits some of them. The data contain around 430,000 clones, around 28% of them singletons. The specimen was naive CD4+ T cells from blood. These receptor sequences come from a man younger than 35 in good health.

V usage is TRBV9 and J usage is TRBJ2-7, with 9 bases matching TRBD2. The CDR3 totals 16 residues. The junction had 7 bases not matched to a gene; V was cut back by 0 bases and J by 3 bases. From germline, CDR1 is SGDLS and CDR2 YYNGEE. Here the CDR3 DNA reads TGTGCCAGCAGCGTAGGGAGACTAGCGGAAGTCTACGAGCAGTACTTC. Translation: CASSVGRLAEVYEQYF.

About this clone: Other DNA sequences in this sample translate to the same CDR3. The gene calls are TRBV7-2 and TRBJ2-7; D possibly corresponds to TRBD1 (6 bases). Trimming pared 3 bases from V and 1 base from J, leaving 7 bases between. Per germline, CDR1 SGHTA and CDR2 FQGNSA. This CDR3 region has 13 residues. The CDR3: CASSFRGSYEQYF. CDR3 DNA: TGTGCCAGCAGCTTCAGGGGTTCCTACGAGCAGTACTTC.

With regard to this clone: Other nucleotide sequences in the sample specify the same CDR3. V and J are TRBV5-1 and TRBJ2-1; 10 bases map to TRBD1. The CDR3 sequence is 14 residues long. Germline CDR1 and CDR2: SGHRS and YFSETQ. J was trimmed by 7 bases and V by 0 bases; bases with no gene match: 1. The CDR3 protein is CASSLGTGGNEQFF. The CDR3 region has the DNA TGCGCCAGCAGCTTGGGGACAGGGGGAAATGAGCAGTTCTTC.

There are a few counts of this clone. The V gene is TRBV6-5, the J gene TRBJ2-5; D may be TRBD2 (5 bases). Per germline, CDR1 MNHEY and CDR2 SVGAGI. CDR3 length: 14 amino acids. Trimming took off 0 bases at V and 5 bases at J, with 10 bases between the two ends. Here the CDR3 DNA reads TGTGCCAGCAGTTACTCAACGGGATGGGAGACCCAGTACTTC. This encodes CASSYSTGWETQYF.

This clone was observed a few times. The V and J genes are TRBV25-1 and TRBJ1-1; D unclear. The CDR3 covers 12 residues. Germline V lookup: CDR1 MGHDK, CDR2 SYGVNS. Between the trimmed V and J ends, which lost 7 bases and 1 base, there was a span of 7 bases. The DNA for the CDR3 is TGTGCCAGCAAGGACTGGAACACTGAAGCTTTCTTT. Translation gives CASKDWNTEAFF.

This chain connects TRBV9 to TRBJ2-2, with 8 bases aligning to TRBD2. This CDR3 has 16 residues. V shed 1 base, J shed 2 bases, and the junction held 4 bases outside the gene matches. Germline values: CDR1 SGDLS, CDR2 YYNGEE. CDR3 nucleotides: TGTGCCAGCAGCGTATCAGCGGGAGTCAACACCGGGGAGCTGTTTTTT. Translation gives CASSVSAGVNTGELFF.

The chain uses TRBV25-1 and TRBJ1-1; D gene uncertain. This CDR3 is built from 13 residues. Germline values: CDR1 MGHDK, CDR2 SYGVNS. V was shortened by 8 bases and J by 0 bases, with 10 bases between the two germline ends. This CDR3 is CASSGPMNTEAFF. For the CDR3, the DNA is TGTGCCAGCTCCGGACCGATGAACACTGAAGCTTTCTTT.

V and J are TRBV21-1 and TRBJ2-7; no check of the table's D call, TRBD2, against the DNA was made. TRBV21-1 is a pseudogene segment. This CDR3 contains 16 residues. CDR3 protein: CASSKYQAGGTYEQYF. The DNA for the CDR3 is TGTGCCAGCAGCAAATATCAAGCGGGAGGCACCTACGAGCAGTACTTC.

This clone has just a few counts. The sample carries other DNA sequences with the same CDR3. This chain connects TRBV30 to TRBJ2-7; D remains ambiguous. CDR3 length: 13 residues. Trimming left V 0 bases short and J 3 bases short, with 9 bases between. CDR1 is GTSNPN and CDR2 is SVGIG in the germline V gene (reference sequence). The CDR3 DNA is TGTGCCTGGAGTGTTCAACTACTCTACGAGCAGTACTTC. Encoded protein: CAWSVQLLYEQYF.

The chain joins TRBV19 to TRBJ1-2; the match to TRBD1 covers 8 bases. With V trimmed by 3 bases and J by 2 bases, 2 bases remained unmatched. The CDR3 has 14 amino acids. Germline lookup yields CDR1 LNHDA and CDR2 SQIVND (reference sequence). This chain's CDR3 is CASSIDRGNYGYTF. The CDR3 DNA sequence: TGTGCCAGTAGTATCGACAGGGGCAACTATGGCTACACCTTC.

The rearrangement links TRBV29-1 to TRBJ2-2; no definite D call. The CDR3 has 15 amino acids. Germline-derived CDR1 and CDR2 are SQVTM and ANQGSEA. V was cut by 6 bases and J by 5 bases, with 19 bases left in between. The CDR3: CSVDPSGQGTGELFF. DNA of the CDR3: TGCAGCGTGGACCCCTCGGGTCAAGGAACCGGGGAGCTGTTTTTT.

J is TRBJ2-1 and V is TRBV30; 7 nucleotides agree with TRBD2. The length of the CDR3 is 14 residues. Trimming at V came to 2 bases and at J to 5 bases, leaving 6 bases not matched to a gene. The germline V gene has CDR1 GTSNPN and CDR2 SVGIG (reference sequence). In DNA form, the CDR3 reads TGTGCCTGGAGTACATCTAGCGGACACAATGAGCAGTTCTTC. This sequence encodes CAWSTSSGHNEQFF.

This rearrangement joins TRBV25-1 to TRBJ2-5; D uncertain. V was shortened by 6 bases and J by 3 bases, with 17 bases between the two germline ends. The CDR3 sequence is 15 residues long. CDR1 and CDR2 from the germline V gene are MGHDK and SYGVNS. CDR3 amino acids: CASSAKFRKEETQYF. The CDR3 DNA follows: TGTGCCAGCAGCGCGAAATTCCGTAAAGAAGAGACCCAGTACTTC.

This clone was counted only a few times. CDR3 in DNA: TGCAGCGTTGAAGATGGACAGGGTCGAGAAAAACTGTTTTTT. This codes for CSVEDGQGREKLFF. The chain has TRBV29-1 and TRBJ1-4; TRBD1 aligns across 8 bases. Per germline, CDR1 SQVTM and CDR2 ANQGSEA. V dropped 0 bases and J dropped 8; count of bases not matched to a gene: 5. The CDR3 has 14 amino acids.

The chain couples TRBV14 to TRBJ2-1, with no clear D. The CDR3 totals 16 residues. Germline V CDR1 and CDR2: SGHDN, FVKESK. V lost 1 base and J lost 1, with 11 bases in between. CDR3 in DNA: TGTGCCAGCAGCCAAGTCATGACCCTGTCCTACAATGAGCAGTTCTTC. It encodes CASSQVMTLSYNEQFF.

The chain joins TRBV25-1 to TRBJ2-5; D is perhaps TRBD1 (6 bases). V lost 3 bases and J 5 bases, leaving 22 bases between the germline ends. This CDR3 comprises 17 residues. CDR1 is MGHDK and CDR2 is SYGVNS in the germline V gene. The CDR3 nucleotides read TGTGCCAGCAGTGACCCCGGCGAGGGGGATAGGTCTGAGACCCAGTACTTC. Translating gives CASSDPGEGDRSETQYF. The full variable domain, in which reference TRBV25-1 and TRBJ2-5 provide the parts outside the CDR3, is EADIYQTPRYLVIGTGKKITLECSQTMGHDKMYWYQQDPGMELHLIHYSYGVNSTEKGDLSSESTVSRIRTEHFPLTLESARPSHTSQYLCASSDPGEGDRSETQYFGPGTRLLVL.

The chain recombines TRBV29-1 with TRBJ1-4, with D hard to call. Trimming removed 7 bases at V and 0 bases at J, with 9 bases between. The length of the CDR3 is 13 residues. CDR1 and CDR2 from the germline V gene are SQVTM and ANQGSEA. In nucleotides, the CDR3 is TGCAGCGCCCAGAGCACAACTAATGAAAAACTGTTTTTT. It translates to CSAQSTTNEKLFF.

This chain links TRBV6-6 with TRBJ2-3, with D uncertain. The CDR3 runs 12 residues. Germline CDR1 is MNHNY and CDR2 is SVGAGI (reference sequence). The V end was cut by 11 bases, the J end by 2 bases, with 11 bases between. This chain's CDR3 is CACRFPTDTQYF. The CDR3, as DNA: TGTGCCTGCCGGTTCCCCACAGATACGCAGTATTTT.

This sequence joins TRBV4-1 and TRBJ1-2; D is possibly TRBD1 (6 bases). Germline V gene lookup returns CDR1 MGHRA and CDR2 YSYEKL. V was pared by 4 bases and J by 8 bases, with 23 bases between. The length of the CDR3 is 16 residues. The CDR3 DNA reads TGCGCCAGCAGCCTCCCCTCTCTACAGGGTAGAATGGGCTACACCTTC. This translates into CASSLPSLQGRMGYTF.

In this sample, this clone turned up a few times. The V and J genes are TRBV15 and TRBJ2-1, with D perhaps TRBD1 (5 bases). Trimming stripped 1 base from V and 0 bases from J, with 19 bases between. In germline, CDR1 is LNHNV, CDR2 YYDKDF (reference sequence). The length of the CDR3 is 19 residues. Here the CDR3 reads CATSRGQRPTRSSYNEQFF. CDR3 nucleotide sequence: TGTGCCACCAGCAGAGGACAGAGACCGACACGGAGCTCCTACAATGAGCAGTTCTTC.

The genes are TRBV29-1 and TRBJ2-7; D call uncertain. The CDR3 loop spans 12 amino acids. The ends were cut back, 4 bases at V and 3 bases at J, with 10 bases in the middle. Germline V gives CDR1 SQVTM, CDR2 ANQGSEA. The CDR3 loop reads CSVVWRNYEQYF. The CDR3 coding sequence is TGCAGCGTTGTCTGGCGAAACTACGAGCAGTACTTC.